This T cell receptor (beta chain) was profiled in a study of cytomegalovirus exposure and HLA in healthy donors (dated 2017 in TCRdb). Background for the entire study: The 500 to 700 repertoires of the first cohort and the roughly 120 validation repertoires were produced on the same platform, according to a later analysis. The study was designed to test whether signatures of past pathogen exposure could be identified by cataloging public T cell receptors. A separate validation cohort of about 110 different subjects was used in addition to the roughly 640-subject first cohort. To predict cytomegalovirus infection status, the study combined high-throughput TCR immunosequencing, statistical association of individual TCRs with disease status, and machine learning.

The paper as a whole reports these results and caveats: In a later analysis, TCRs clustered in the first cohort were found to also tend to co-occur in the 120 or so validation repertoires, with approximately 95% of cluster scores above 0. It was suggested by the authors that the approach could potentially be generalized to other disease states and immunological phenotypes. Most TCR sequences were seen in very few donors, while some public TCRs were found in many individuals. Three of the identified cytomegalovirus-associated TCR beta chains were confirmed in vitro to be specific for cytomegalovirus antigens. The classifier was reported to diagnose cytomegalovirus status with high specificity and sensitivity in both the original cohort and the validation cohort. In the study, 164 TCR beta chains were listed as associated with cytomegalovirus. The validation cohort had no HLA typing available for a later analysis, so co-occurrence within that cohort was assessed over all 130 or so repertoires.

A distance of 9 bases separates the germline ends of V and J, which lose 3 bases and 0 bases respectively. CDR1 and CDR2 are drawn from the germline V gene (reference sequence): LNHDA, SQIVND. Inclusive of the bounding cysteine and phenylalanine, the CDR3 is 15 residues long. Only CDR3 DNA is held: 45 bases, read in frame from base 1. The donors belonged to the validation cohort of over a hundred subjects, which was separate from the roughly 700-subject first cohort. Concerning this clone itself: This receptor's antigen is unknown. Within one base of it there is no much larger clone, and no base qualities were kept.

The method was the immunoSEQ multiplex PCR assay. In the authors' own workflow: To diagnose cytomegalovirus status from the catalog of TCR beta chain sequences, a statistical classification framework was built. TCRdb took this table from immuneACCESS and kept in-frame rearrangements with V and J called. Such tables lack part of the clones; where checked against another copy, unresolved V genes explain under half of the gap, and the rest is unexplained. V and J calls and clone size are those listed in that table; D and trimming were worked out from the DNA. This sample comprises hundreds of thousands of clones, roughly 87% of them detected only once. 2% to 2.5% of the sample is in the top ten clones.

Sequencing was performed on PBMCs. This clonotype was obtained from a woman aged 18-30 years in good health and CMV-seropositive. The chain couples TRBV19 to TRBJ1-5; no D gene call is confident. The CDR3 protein sequence reads: CASSIRTYSNQPQHF. The nucleotide sequence is TGTGCCAGTAGTATTCGAACCTATAGCAATCAGCCCCAGCATTTT.